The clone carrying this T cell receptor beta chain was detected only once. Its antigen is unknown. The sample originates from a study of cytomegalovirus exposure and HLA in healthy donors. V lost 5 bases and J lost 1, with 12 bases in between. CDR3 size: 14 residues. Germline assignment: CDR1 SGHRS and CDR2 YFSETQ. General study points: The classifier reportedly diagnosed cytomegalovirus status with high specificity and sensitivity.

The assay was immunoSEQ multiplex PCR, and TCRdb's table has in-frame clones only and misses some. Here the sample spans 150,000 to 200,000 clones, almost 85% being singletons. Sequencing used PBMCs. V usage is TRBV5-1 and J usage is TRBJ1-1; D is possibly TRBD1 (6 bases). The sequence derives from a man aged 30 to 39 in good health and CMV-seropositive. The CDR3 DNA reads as TGCGCCAGCAGTCTCGACAGGTCGAACACTGAAGCTTTCTTT. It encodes CASSLDRSNTEAFF.